Shown below are 25 T cell receptor beta chains from a single sample sequenced in a study of metastatic and nonmetastatic thyroid tumors. Thyroid surgery was performed in patients who had received no treatment beforehand. TCRdb reassembled clones from the PCR reads with MiXCR. Among 20,000 to 25,000 clones listed, 20% were seen once. Sequencing was performed on blood. The receptors come from a female donor with papillary thyroid cancer or a benign thyroid nodule (not recorded which). Some clones in this sample may be carry-over from other donors' samples.

This clone came up a few times. The chain has TRBV11-2 and TRBJ2-7; 7 nucleotides align to TRBD2. Germline V lookup: CDR1 SGHAT, CDR2 FQNNGV. The trim removed 1 base at V and 3 bases at J, leaving 3 bases unmatched. The CDR3 covers 14 residues. The CDR3 region has the DNA TGTGCCAGCAGCTTAGGCGGGACTAACTACGAGCAGTACTTC. It is translated as CASSLGGTNYEQYF.

This clone was counted at least ten times. The CDR3, as DNA: TGTGCCAGCAGTGGGCCCGGGGCTCAAGGGCGGTCAGAGACCCAGTACTTC. Translation gives CASSGPGAQGRSETQYF. V and J are TRBV2 and TRBJ2-5; the D gene could be TRBD1 or TRBD2 (5 bases each). Germline CDR1 SNHLY, CDR2 FYNNEI. Trimming removed 4 bases from V and 4 bases from J, with 22 bases in between. This CDR3 region has 17 residues.

This clone was seen ten or more times. V usage is TRBV30 and J usage is TRBJ1-1; D uncertain. CDR3 length: 14 residues. The V gene's germline CDR1 is GTSNPN and CDR2 SVGIG (reference sequence). Trimming took 1 base from V and 3 from J, leaving 12 bases between them. CDR3 in amino acids: CAWSGRGWDTEAFF. CDR3 nucleotides: TGTGCCTGGAGTGGGCGCGGATGGGACACTGAAGCTTTCTTT. The full variable domain, rest sourced from reference TRBV30 and TRBJ1-1, is SQTIHQWPATLVQPVGSPLSLECTVEGTSNPNLYWYRQAAGRGLQLLFYSVGIGQISSEVPQNLSASRPQDRQFILSSKKLLLSDSGFYLCAWSGRGWDTEAFFGQGTRLTVV.

Of note for this clone: Possible read error: a much larger clone is one base away. Within the sample, other DNA sequences also encode this same CDR3. This rearrangement joins TRBV7-2 to TRBJ2-5; unclear D gene. This CDR3 has 13 residues. V shed 4 bases and J shed 4 bases, with 10 bases lying between them. In germline, CDR1 is SGHTA, CDR2 FQGNSA. CDR3 sequence reads: CTSSSRGGETQYF. The DNA for the CDR3 is TGTACCAGCAGCTCCCGAGGCGGAGAGACCCAGTACTTC.

This clone occurred a few times. An end of the junction does not agree with germline; a read error may underlie this. The chain links TRBV6-5 to TRBJ2-1; 14 nucleotides match TRBD2. The CDR3 is 18 residues long. Germline V gene sequence: CDR1 MNHEY, CDR2 SVGAGI. In DNA, the CDR3 is TGTGCCAGAAGTTCCGGGACTAGCGGGAGCATGCTCTTCAATGAGCAGTTCTTC. Translation: CARSSGTSGSMLFNEQFF.

Within the sample, this clone is medium-sized. The chain recombines TRBV6-1 with TRBJ1-1, with D uncertain. This CDR3 is 13 amino acids long. V lost 2 bases to trimming and J lost 5 bases, with 9 bases between them. Germline CDR1 is MNHNS and CDR2 is SASEGT. The CDR3 loop reads CASSESEVTEAFF. The CDR3 region has the DNA TGTGCCAGCAGTGAATCCGAGGTTACTGAAGCTTTCTTT.

This clone was detected only a few times. Given a much more abundant clone one base away, this may be a read error. The same CDR3 also results from other DNA sequences found in this sample. This sequence joins TRBV10-2 and TRBJ1-2; a possible D gene is TRBD1 (5 bases). The CDR3 runs 13 residues. The V and J ends lost 5 bases and 3 bases respectively, with 10 bases between them. Germline CDR1 reads WSHSY; CDR2 reads SAAADI. The CDR3 coding sequence is TGCGCCAGCAGTCAAAGGGGCCACTATGGCTACACCTTC. Its translation: CASSQRGHYGYTF.

This clone appeared many times. This chain connects TRBV5-1 to TRBJ1-1; the D gene is possibly TRBD1 (6 bases). Germline CDR1 reads SGHRS; CDR2 reads YFSETQ. There are 14 residues in the CDR3. V was trimmed by 3 bases and J by 3 bases, leaving 12 bases between them. The DNA for the CDR3 is TGCGCCAGCAGCTCCACAGGGAGGGACACTGAAGCTTTCTTT. Translated: CASSSTGRDTEAFF.

This clone was detected many times. The gene calls are TRBV7-3 and TRBJ2-1; TRBD1 might be the D (5 bases). V lost 3 bases and J 4 bases, leaving 7 bases between the germline ends. The CDR3 is 13 residues long. CDR1 is SGHTA, CDR2 FQGTGA, per germline. CDR3 residues: CASSFREYNEQFF. CDR3 nucleotide sequence: TGTGCCAGCAGCTTCAGGGAATACAATGAGCAGTTCTTC.

This clone was counted many times. The genes are TRBV7-2 and TRBJ1-2, with a possible D match to TRBD1 (6 bases). The V and J ends lost 2 bases and 8 bases respectively, with 12 bases between them. The CDR3 contains 13 residues. From germline, CDR1 is SGHTA and CDR2 FQGNSA. This CDR3 is CASSLRQDRGYTF. The CDR3 DNA sequence: TGTGCCAGCAGCTTAAGACAGGATCGCGGCTACACCTTC.

This clone was observed many times. This chain connects TRBV19 to TRBJ1-5; D unresolved. V lost 2 bases, J lost 0 bases, and 11 bases lay in between. CDR1 and CDR2 (germline): LNHDA, SQIVND (reference sequence). The CDR3 length is 16 residues. The CDR3 loop reads CASSIRGGISNQPQHF. CDR3 nucleotides: TGTGCCAGTAGTATACGGGGAGGTATTAGCAATCAGCCCCAGCATTTT. Supplemented by reference TRBV19 and TRBJ1-5, the full variable domain reads DGGITQSPKYLFRKEGQNVTLSCEQNLNHDAMYWYRQDPGQGLRLIYYSQIVNDFQKGDIAEGYSVSREKKESFPLTVTSAQKNPTAFYLCASSIRGGISNQPQHFGDGTRLSIL.

Many counts were recorded for this clone. The V and J genes are TRBV14 and TRBJ1-3; no clear D gene. Germline V gene sequence: CDR1 SGHDN, CDR2 FVKESK. V lost 1 base to trimming and J lost 0 bases, with 4 bases between them. This CDR3 has 14 residues. The CDR3 DNA is TGTGCCAGCAGCCAAGGGCTCTCTGGAAACACCATATATTTT. Translation gives CASSQGLSGNTIYF.

The chain couples TRBV30 to TRBJ1-4; the match to TRBD1 covers 9 bases. Germline V gives CDR1 GTSNPN, CDR2 SVGIG (reference sequence). V was clipped by 7 bases and J by 12 bases; unmatched bases: 12. This CDR3 contains 13 residues. The CDR3 spells CASFPDRGEELFF. The CDR3 DNA reads TGTGCCTCTTTTCCAGACAGGGGGGAAGAACTGTTTTTT.

This clone is labeled medium-sized. The chain couples TRBV6-1 to TRBJ2-7; 9 bases agree with TRBD1. Germline V gives CDR1 MNHNS, CDR2 SASEGT. The CDR3 extends over 14 amino acids. V lost 6 bases and J lost 1; bases outside the gene matches: 4. CDR3 in DNA: TGTGCCAGCAGCTACGGACAGGGGTCCTACGAGCAGTACTTC. Its translation: CASSYGQGSYEQYF.

In this sample, this clone turned up once. At one of its ends the junction is not consistent with the germline gene, which may arise from a read error. V and J are TRBV5-1 and TRBJ1-6, with TRBD1 matching over 10 bases. This CDR3 is 18 amino acids long. The V gene's germline CDR1 is SGHRS and CDR2 YFSETQ. CDR3 in amino acids: CARSTRDRGGIYNSPLNF. The CDR3 DNA reads TGCGCCAGAAGCACCCGGGACAGGGGTGGAATCTATAATTCACCCCTCAACTTT.

This clone was detected many times. The gene calls are TRBV19 and TRBJ2-1, with D uncertain. Per the germline V gene, CDR1 is LNHDA and CDR2 is SQIVND (reference sequence). Trimming shortened V by 0 bases and J by 4 bases, and 16 bases separated the two germline ends. The CDR3 is 17 residues long. CDR3 region: CASSIEGSATAYNEQFF. CDR3 nucleotides: TGTGCCAGTAGTATAGAAGGGTCGGCAACCGCTTACAATGAGCAGTTCTTC.

This clone was counted between two and nine times. V and J are TRBV7-9 and TRBJ1-1; D not certain. CDR1 is SEHNR and CDR2 is FQNEAQ in the germline V gene (reference sequence). Trimming shortened V by 2 bases and J by 8 bases, and 3 bases separated the two germline ends. The CDR3 runs to 10 residues. The CDR3 region has the DNA TGTGCCAGCAGCTTAACCGAAGCTTTCTTT. Translation gives CASSLTEAFF.

The V call is TRBV7-2, the J call TRBJ2-5; D possibly matches TRBD1 or TRBD2 (6 bases each). Per the germline V gene, CDR1 is SGHTA and CDR2 is FQGNSA. The CDR3 has 13 amino acids. Trimming cost V 6 bases and J 6 bases, with 14 bases left between them. CDR3 protein: CASSTGGGQTQYF. The DNA of the CDR3 is TGTGCCAGCAGTACAGGAGGGGGACAGACCCAGTACTTC.

This clone has a count of ten or more. V gene TRBV29-1 combines with J gene TRBJ2-7; D is ambiguous. The V end was cut by 3 bases, the J end by 7 bases, with 10 bases between. This CDR3 contains 11 residues. Germline CDR1 SQVTM, CDR2 ANQGSEA. The CDR3 reads CSVETAGEQYF. CDR3 nucleotides: TGCAGCGTTGAGACGGCAGGTGAGCAGTACTTC.

This clone was counted only a few times. This may arise from a read error, as a much more abundant clone is one base away. V is TRBV11-1 and J is TRBJ2-1; TRBD2 might be the D (5 bases). The CDR3 totals 15 residues. V dropped 5 bases and J dropped 0 bases, with 11 bases sitting between them. From germline, CDR1 is SGHAT and CDR2 FQDESV (reference sequence). This CDR3 is CASSPEGFSYNEQFF. Here the CDR3 DNA reads TGTGCCAGCAGCCCAGAGGGTTTCTCCTACAATGAGCAGTTCTTC.

This clone came up many times. V and J are TRBV9 and TRBJ2-3; the match to TRBD2 covers 14 bases. Germline CDR1 is SGDLS and CDR2 is YYNGEE. The V segment lost 0 bases and the J segment 7 bases; nucleotides outside the gene matches: 7. There are 17 residues in the CDR3. The CDR3: CASSVGAGTSGSNTQYF. CDR3 DNA sequence: TGTGCCAGCAGCGTAGGGGCCGGGACTAGCGGGAGTAATACGCAGTATTTT.

This clone has only a few counts. This rearrangement joins TRBV6-6 to TRBJ1-1; 7 bases line up with TRBD1. This CDR3 has 14 residues. Germline CDR1 MNHNY, CDR2 SVGAGI (reference sequence). Trimming removed 2 bases from V and 5 bases from J; junction bases left unmatched: 5. The CDR3: CASSYPGGGTEAFF. As DNA, the CDR3 is TGTGCCAGCAGTTACCCAGGGGGTGGAACTGAAGCTTTCTTT.

Points on this clone: The junction differs from germline at one of its ends, possibly a read error. This sample includes further DNA sequences coding for the same CDR3. The rearrangement links TRBV4-3 to TRBJ2-3, with D possibly being TRBD1 (5 bases). The CDR3 sequence is 15 residues long. Germline V lookup: CDR1 LGHNA, CDR2 YSLEER. Here the CDR3 reads CASSQEFRGTDTQYF. DNA of the CDR3: TGCGCCAGTAGCCAAGAATTTAGGGGAACAGATACGCAGTATTTT.

The table lists this clone with a few counts. The V call is TRBV27, the J call TRBJ2-1; 8 nucleotides line up with TRBD2. Germline V lookup: CDR1 MNHEY, CDR2 SMNVEV (reference sequence). This CDR3 has 13 residues. V shed 2 bases and J 9 bases; nucleotides not matched to a gene: 3. The DNA of the CDR3 is TGTGCCAGCAGTTTAACGGGAGGGGCTGAGCAGTTCTTC. This sequence encodes CASSLTGGAEQFF.

By frequency in the sample, this clone is medium-sized. CDR3 nucleotide sequence: TGTGCCAGCAGTGTAACAGGGAACACTGAAGCTTTCTTT. It codes for CASSVTGNTEAFF. The rearrangement uses TRBV25-1 and TRBJ1-1; D is perhaps TRBD1 (5 bases). V gave up 4 bases and J gave up 1 base, with 7 bases separating them. This CDR3 contains 13 residues. CDR1 is MGHDK, CDR2 SYGVNS, per germline. The full variable domain, with the rest looked up from reference TRBV25-1 and TRBJ1-1, is EADIYQTPRYLVIGTGKKITLECSQTMGHDKMYWYQQDPGMELHLIHYSYGVNSTEKGDLSSESTVSRIRTEHFPLTLESARPSHTSQYLCASSVTGNTEAFFGQGTRLTVV.